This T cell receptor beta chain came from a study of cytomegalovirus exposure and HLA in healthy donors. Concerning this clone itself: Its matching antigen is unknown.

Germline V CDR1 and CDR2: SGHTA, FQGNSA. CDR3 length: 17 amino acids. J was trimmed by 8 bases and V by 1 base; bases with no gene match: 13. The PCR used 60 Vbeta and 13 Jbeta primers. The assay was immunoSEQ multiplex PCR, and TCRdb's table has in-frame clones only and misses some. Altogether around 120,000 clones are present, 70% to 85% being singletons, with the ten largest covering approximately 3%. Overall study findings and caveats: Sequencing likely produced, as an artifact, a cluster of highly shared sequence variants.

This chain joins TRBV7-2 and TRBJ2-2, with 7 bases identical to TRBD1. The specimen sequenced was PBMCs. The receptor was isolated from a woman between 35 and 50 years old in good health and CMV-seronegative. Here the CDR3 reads CASSLGPTEGARGELFF. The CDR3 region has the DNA TGTGCCAGCAGCTTAGGCCCCACCGAGGGGGCGAGGGGGGAGCTGTTTTTT.